The rows below give T cell receptor beta chains drawn from one sample of a study of beta chain features in type 1 diabetes. The protocol was immunoSEQ multiplex PCR, while the TCRdb copy is restricted to in-frame clones and leaves out a portion. The table has about 650,000 clones, roughly 12% seen once. Source material: naive CD4+ T cells from blood. These receptors were obtained from a man aged 30 to 39 with type 1 diabetes. The conserved cysteine and the conserved F or W are not part of the CDR3 here. D genes are given only for firm matches.

J: TRBJ2-7
V: TRBV2
D: .
CDR3: ASSEPISYEQY

J: TRBJ2-7
V: TRBV21-1
D: .
CDR3: ASSKGVWQGIYEQY

J: TRBJ2-3
V: TRBV7-9
D: .
CDR3: ASSSTRATQY

J: TRBJ2-6
V: TRBV28
D: TRBD1
CDR3: ASSLGTGSGANVLT

J: TRBJ2-1
V: TRBV27
D: TRBD2
CDR3: ASSPGRGAYSIRHEQF

J: TRBJ2-2
V: TRBV4-2
D: .
CDR3: ASSYSGTRTGELF

J: TRBJ1-2
V: TRBV27
D: .
CDR3: ASSAPGRYGYT

J: TRBJ1-6
V: TRBV5-1
D: TRBD1
CDR3: ASSSDRGTNSPLH

J: TRBJ1-2
V: TRBV5-1
D: .
CDR3: ASSPGGVGSAYGYT

J: TRBJ1-2
V: TRBV29-1
D: TRBD1
CDR3: SVGRGQGTDGYT

J: TRBJ2-7
V: TRBV27
D: TRBD2
CDR3: ASSLRGGGSYEQY

J: TRBJ2-7
V: TRBV5-1
D: .
CDR3: ASSLGGTAYEQY

J: TRBJ2-4
V: TRBV7-8
D: .
CDR3: ASSLEGVLAKNIQY

J: TRBJ2-1
V: TRBV5-5
D: TRBD2
CDR3: ASSFGLALEQF

J: TRBJ1-5
V: TRBV9
D: .
CDR3: ASSNTDSNQPQH

J: TRBJ1-6
V: TRBV7-2
D: TRBD1
CDR3: ASSSAGQGLSYNSPLH

J: TRBJ2-7
V: TRBV6-1
D: TRBD2
CDR3: ASSESLAGSYEQY

J: TRBJ2-5
V: TRBV7-9
D: .
CDR3: ASSYGVETQY

J: TRBJ2-1
V: TRBV9
D: .
CDR3: ASSDRQVNEQF

J: TRBJ1-4
V: TRBV7-2
D: .
CDR3: ASSLNLQGNEKLF

J: TRBJ1-6
V: TRBV10-3
D: TRBD1
CDR3: AISDRQGAENSPLH

J: TRBJ1-3
V: TRBV7-2
D: .
CDR3: ASSLGVSGNTIY

J: TRBJ2-7
V: TRBV7-2
D: .
CDR3: ASSLAVGSSYEQY

J: TRBJ2-7
V: TRBV7-8
D: .
CDR3: ASSLNYEQY

J: TRBJ2-7
V: TRBV29-1
D: TRBD2
CDR3: SGSSGWDEQY

J: TRBJ2-3
V: TRBV2
D: .
CDR3: ASSVTLTDTQY

J: TRBJ2-7
V: TRBV5-1
D: .
CDR3: ASSLDRSEQY

J: TRBJ2-4
V: TRBV7-2
D: .
CDR3: ASSRGLPGASIQY

J: TRBJ2-6
V: TRBV9
D: .
CDR3: ASSVAGAGSGANVLT

J: TRBJ1-4
V: TRBV30
D: .
CDR3: ASRLRTRGEKLF

J: TRBJ2-5
V: TRBV9
D: .
CDR3: ASSVGGAEETQY

J: TRBJ2-1
V: TRBV7-3
D: .
CDR3: ASSPQMSSYNEQF

J: TRBJ2-1
V: TRBV7-3
D: TRBD1
CDR3: ASSPGRGSYNEQF

J: TRBJ2-3
V: TRBV28
D: TRBD2
CDR3: ASSPRGGDTQY

J: TRBJ2-1
V: TRBV5-1
D: TRBD1
CDR3: ASSLVSPGQGDNEQF

J: TRBJ1-2
V: TRBV6-5
D: TRBD1
CDR3: ASSHPRQGSGYT

J: TRBJ2-2
V: TRBV4-2
D: .
CDR3: ASSQEAASADNTGELF

J: TRBJ2-7
V: TRBV7-7
D: .
CDR3: ASSLSGAFNEQY

J: TRBJ2-7
V: TRBV27
D: .
CDR3: ASSLSGNDEQY

J: TRBJ2-7
V: TRBV28
D: .
CDR3: ASISNRDEQY

J: TRBJ2-3
V: TRBV7-2
D: TRBD2
CDR3: ASSLQSAGGLDTQY

J: TRBJ1-1
V: TRBV7-3
D: .
CDR3: ASSPSGGPEAF

J: TRBJ1-1
V: TRBV5-4
D: .
CDR3: ASSLGEEAF

J: TRBJ2-4
V: TRBV19
D: TRBD2
CDR3: ASTLDSGGDPLEDIQY

J: TRBJ1-1
V: TRBV7-9
D: .
CDR3: ASSLYPTEAF

J: TRBJ1-2
V: TRBV6-5
D: .
CDR3: ASSYGAVDYGYT

J: TRBJ1-2
V: TRBV30
D: TRBD1
CDR3: AWSPRGRSYYGYT

J: TRBJ1-2
V: TRBV19
D: TRBD1
CDR3: ASNRDSNYGYT

J: TRBJ2-2
V: TRBV6-1
D: .
CDR3: ASSEATGYTGELF

J: TRBJ2-5
V: TRBV7-2
D: .
CDR3: ASSLGGAQETQY

J: TRBJ1-1
V: TRBV9
D: .
CDR3: ASSVIGNTEAF

J: TRBJ2-1
V: TRBV29-1
D: .
CDR3: SVETVGSNNEQF

J: TRBJ2-3
V: TRBV4-2
D: .
CDR3: ASSQAGRGDTQY

J: TRBJ1-6
V: TRBV7-6
D: .
CDR3: ASSSRPRGDSPLH

J: TRBJ2-7
V: TRBV19
D: .
CDR3: ASSTTRSYEQY

J: TRBJ2-1
V: TRBV7-9
D: .
CDR3: ASRGLFYNEQF

J: TRBJ2-2
V: TRBV27
D: .
CDR3: ASSLSGGTNTGELF

J: TRBJ1-4
V: TRBV11-2
D: .
CDR3: ASSSVNSATNEKLF

J: TRBJ1-6
V: TRBV19
D: .
CDR3: ASSTGQFNSPLH

J: TRBJ2-5
V: TRBV5-4
D: TRBD2
CDR3: ASSLRLAGQETQY